What follows describes a single TCR beta chain. Clones were sequenced by immunoSEQ multiplex PCR, and TCRdb holds only the in-frame ones, with some missing. The sample holds roughly 120,000 clones; roughly 92% are singletons and the top ten take around 7.6%. These data come from a study of control samples from healthy donors and cancer patients. There are 15 residues in the CDR3. CDR1 and CDR2 (germline): SGHRS, YFSETQ. This chain uses TRBV5-1 with TRBJ2-5; unclear D gene. The tail of the sequence fits TRBJ2-7 better, so the J call may be wrong. Sequencing was done on a sample of blood. The receptor was derived from a young woman in good health. The CDR3 here is CASSLAPSGSYEQYF. The CDR3 nucleotides read TGCGCCAGCAGCTTGGCCCCCTCAGGCTCCTACGAGCAGTACTTC.